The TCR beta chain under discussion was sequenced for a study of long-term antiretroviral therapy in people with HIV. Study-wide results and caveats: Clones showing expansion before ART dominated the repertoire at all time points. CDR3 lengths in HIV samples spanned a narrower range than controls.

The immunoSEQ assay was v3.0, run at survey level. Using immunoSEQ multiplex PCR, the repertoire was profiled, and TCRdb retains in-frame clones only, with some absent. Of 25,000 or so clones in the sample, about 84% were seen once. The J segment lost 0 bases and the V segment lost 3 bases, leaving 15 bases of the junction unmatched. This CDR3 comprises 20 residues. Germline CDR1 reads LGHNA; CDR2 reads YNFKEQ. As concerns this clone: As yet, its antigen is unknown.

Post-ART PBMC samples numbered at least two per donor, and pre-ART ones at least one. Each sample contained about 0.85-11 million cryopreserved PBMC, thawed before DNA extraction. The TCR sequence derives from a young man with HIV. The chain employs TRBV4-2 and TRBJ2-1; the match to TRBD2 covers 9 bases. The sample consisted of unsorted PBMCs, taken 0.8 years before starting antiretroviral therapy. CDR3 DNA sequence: TGTGCCAGCAGCCAGCCATTAGCGGGAGATCGGGGGAGCTCCTACAATGAGCAGTTCTTC. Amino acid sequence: CASSQPLAGDRGSSYNEQFF.